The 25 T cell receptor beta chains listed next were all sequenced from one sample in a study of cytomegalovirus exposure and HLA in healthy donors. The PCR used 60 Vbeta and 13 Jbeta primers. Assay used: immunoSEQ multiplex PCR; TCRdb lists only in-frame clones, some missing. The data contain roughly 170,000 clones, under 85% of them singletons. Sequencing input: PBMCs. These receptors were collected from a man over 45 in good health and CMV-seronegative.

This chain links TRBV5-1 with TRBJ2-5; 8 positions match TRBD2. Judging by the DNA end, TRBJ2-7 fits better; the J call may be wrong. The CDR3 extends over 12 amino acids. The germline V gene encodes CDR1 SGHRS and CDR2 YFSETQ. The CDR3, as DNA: TGCGCCAGCGATCGGGGGGGTTACGAGCAGTACTTC. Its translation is CASDRGGYEQYF.

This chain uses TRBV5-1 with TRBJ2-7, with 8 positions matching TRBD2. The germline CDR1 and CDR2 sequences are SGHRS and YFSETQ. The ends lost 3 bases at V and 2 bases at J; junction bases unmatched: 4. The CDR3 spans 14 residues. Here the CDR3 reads CASSSYGGAYEQYF. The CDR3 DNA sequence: TGCGCCAGCAGCTCCTACGGGGGGGCCTACGAGCAGTACTTC.

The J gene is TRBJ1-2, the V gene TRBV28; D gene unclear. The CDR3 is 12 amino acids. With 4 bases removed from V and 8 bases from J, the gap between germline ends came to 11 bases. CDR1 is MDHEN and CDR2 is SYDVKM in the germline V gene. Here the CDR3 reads CASSSQSWGYTF. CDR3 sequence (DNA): TGTGCCAGCAGTTCGCAGTCGTGGGGCTACACCTTC.

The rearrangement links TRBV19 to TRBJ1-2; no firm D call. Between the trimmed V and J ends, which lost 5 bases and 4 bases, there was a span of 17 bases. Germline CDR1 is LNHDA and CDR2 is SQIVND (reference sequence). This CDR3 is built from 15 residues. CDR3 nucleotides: TGTGCCAGTAGTGTAACGGTACTTTCCCCCTATGGCTACACCTTC. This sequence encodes CASSVTVLSPYGYTF.

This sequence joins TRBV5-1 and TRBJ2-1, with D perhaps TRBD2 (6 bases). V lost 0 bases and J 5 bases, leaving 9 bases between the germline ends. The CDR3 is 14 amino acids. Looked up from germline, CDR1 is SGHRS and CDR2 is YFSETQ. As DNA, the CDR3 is TGCGCCAGCAGCTTGGGGGACTTAAACAATGAGCAGTTCTTC. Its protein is CASSLGDLNNEQFF.

The CDR3 region has the DNA TGCGCCAGCAGCCAGATGACAGCGATTAGTTACGAGCAGTACTTC. It is translated as CASSQMTAISYEQYF. The rearrangement joins TRBV4-1 to TRBJ2-7, with D possibly being TRBD1 (5 bases). Germline V gene data show CDR1 as MGHRA and CDR2 as YSYEKL. The CDR3 has 15 amino acids. V was cut by 3 bases and J by 4 bases, with 16 bases left in between.

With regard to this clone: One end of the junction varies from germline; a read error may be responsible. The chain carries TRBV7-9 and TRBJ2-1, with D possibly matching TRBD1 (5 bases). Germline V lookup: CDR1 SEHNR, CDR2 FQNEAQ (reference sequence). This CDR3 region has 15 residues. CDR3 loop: CSSSLGAASYNEQFF. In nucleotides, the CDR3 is TGTTCCAGCAGCTTAGGGGCAGCCTCCTACAATGAGCAGTTCTTC.

The CDR3 loop reads CSVPRGSGGTGELFF. CDR3 bases: TGCAGCGTCCCAAGGGGTAGCGGGGGGACCGGGGAGCTGTTTTTT. V is TRBV29-1 and J is TRBJ2-2; 10 positions agree with TRBD2. Germline V CDR1 and CDR2: SQVTM, ANQGSEA. V lost 6 bases, J lost 5 bases, and 9 bases stayed unmatched. CDR3 size: 15 residues.

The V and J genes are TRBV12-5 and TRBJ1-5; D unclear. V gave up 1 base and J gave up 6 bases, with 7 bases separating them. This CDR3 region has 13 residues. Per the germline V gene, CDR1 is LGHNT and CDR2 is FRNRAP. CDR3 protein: CASGLGRSQPQHF. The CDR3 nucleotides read TGTGCTAGTGGTTTGGGTCGGAGTCAGCCCCAGCATTTT.

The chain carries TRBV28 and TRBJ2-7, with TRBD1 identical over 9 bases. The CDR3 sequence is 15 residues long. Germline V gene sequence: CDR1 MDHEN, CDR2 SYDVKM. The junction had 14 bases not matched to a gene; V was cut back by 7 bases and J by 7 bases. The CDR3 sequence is CASIQPRTGAGEQYF. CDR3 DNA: TGTGCCAGCATACAACCCCGGACAGGGGCAGGGGAGCAGTACTTC.

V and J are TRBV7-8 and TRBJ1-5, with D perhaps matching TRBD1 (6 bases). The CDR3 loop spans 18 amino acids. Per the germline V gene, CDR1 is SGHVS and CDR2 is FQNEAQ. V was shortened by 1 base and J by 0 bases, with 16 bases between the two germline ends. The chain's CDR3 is CASSLGVSPGASNQPQHF. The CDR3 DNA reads TGTGCCAGCAGCTTAGGTGTGTCGCCAGGGGCTAGCAATCAGCCCCAGCATTTT.

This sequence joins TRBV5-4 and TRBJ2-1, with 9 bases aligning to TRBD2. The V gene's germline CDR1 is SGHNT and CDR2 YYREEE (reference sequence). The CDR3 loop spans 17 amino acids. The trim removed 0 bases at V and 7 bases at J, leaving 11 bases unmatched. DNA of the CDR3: TGTGCCAGCAGCTTGGCCCCGGGACTAGCTGCTGGGAATGAGCAGTTCTTC. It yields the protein CASSLAPGLAAGNEQFF.

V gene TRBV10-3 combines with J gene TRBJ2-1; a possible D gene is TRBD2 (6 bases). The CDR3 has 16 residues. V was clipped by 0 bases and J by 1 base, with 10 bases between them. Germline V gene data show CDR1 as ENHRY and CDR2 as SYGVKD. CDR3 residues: CAISESTGVSYNEQFF. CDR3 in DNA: TGTGCCATCAGTGAGTCGACGGGGGTTTCCTACAATGAGCAGTTCTTC.

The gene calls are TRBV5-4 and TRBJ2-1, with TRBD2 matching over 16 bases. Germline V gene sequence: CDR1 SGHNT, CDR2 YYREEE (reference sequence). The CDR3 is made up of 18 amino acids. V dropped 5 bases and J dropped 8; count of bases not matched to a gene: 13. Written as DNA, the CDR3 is TGTGCCAGCAGAACCGGACAGGGGACTAGCGGGAGGGCGTATGAGCAGTTCTTC. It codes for CASRTGQGTSGRAYEQFF. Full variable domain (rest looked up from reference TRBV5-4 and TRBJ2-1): ETGVTQSPTHLIKTRGQQVTLRCSSQSGHNTVSWYQQALGQGPQFIFQYYREEENGRGNFPPRFSGLQFPNYSSELNVNALELDDSALYLCASRTGQGTSGRAYEQFFGPGTRLTVL.

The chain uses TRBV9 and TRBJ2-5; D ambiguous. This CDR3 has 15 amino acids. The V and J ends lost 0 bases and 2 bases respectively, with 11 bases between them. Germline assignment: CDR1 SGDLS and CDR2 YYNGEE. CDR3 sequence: CASSVVPARQETQYF. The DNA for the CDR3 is TGTGCCAGCAGCGTAGTCCCGGCCAGGCAAGAGACCCAGTACTTC. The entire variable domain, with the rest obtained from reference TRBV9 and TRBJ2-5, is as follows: DSGVTQTPKHLITATGQRVTLRCSPRSGDLSVYWYQQSLDQGLQFLIQYYNGEERAKGNILERFSAQQFPDLHSELNLSSLELGDSALYFCASSVVPARQETQYFGPGTRLLVL.

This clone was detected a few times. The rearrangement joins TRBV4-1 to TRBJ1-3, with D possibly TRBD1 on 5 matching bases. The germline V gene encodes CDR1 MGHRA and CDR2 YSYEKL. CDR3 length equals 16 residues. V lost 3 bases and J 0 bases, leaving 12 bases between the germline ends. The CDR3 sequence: CASSQLDSHSGNTIYF. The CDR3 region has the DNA TGCGCCAGCAGCCAGTTAGACAGCCACTCTGGAAACACCATATATTTT.

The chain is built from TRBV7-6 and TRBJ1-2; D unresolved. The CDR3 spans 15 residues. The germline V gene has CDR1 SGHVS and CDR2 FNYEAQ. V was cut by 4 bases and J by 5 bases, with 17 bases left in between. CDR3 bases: TGTGCCAGCAGCTCCTCCAGGCAGGAAACTTATGGCTACACCTTC. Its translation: CASSSSRQETYGYTF.

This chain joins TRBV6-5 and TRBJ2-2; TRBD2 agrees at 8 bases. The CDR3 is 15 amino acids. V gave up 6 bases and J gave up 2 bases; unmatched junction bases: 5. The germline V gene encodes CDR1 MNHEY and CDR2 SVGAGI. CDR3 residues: CASRPSGRNTGELFF. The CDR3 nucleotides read TGTGCCAGCAGACCAAGCGGGAGAAACACCGGGGAGCTGTTTTTT.

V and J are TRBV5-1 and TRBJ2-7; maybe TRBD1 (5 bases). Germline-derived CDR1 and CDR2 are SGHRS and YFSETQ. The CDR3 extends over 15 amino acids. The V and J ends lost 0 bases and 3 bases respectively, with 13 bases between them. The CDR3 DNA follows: TGCGCCAGCAGCTTGGCGTCAGGGAAGGGCTACGAGCAGTACTTC. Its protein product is CASSLASGKGYEQYF.

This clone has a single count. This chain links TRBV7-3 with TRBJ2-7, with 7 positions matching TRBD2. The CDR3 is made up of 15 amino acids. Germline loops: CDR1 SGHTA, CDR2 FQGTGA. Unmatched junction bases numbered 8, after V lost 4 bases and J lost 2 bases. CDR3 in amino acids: CASSSSGGTTYEQYF. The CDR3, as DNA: TGTGCCAGCAGCTCCTCCGGCGGGACTACCTACGAGCAGTACTTC.

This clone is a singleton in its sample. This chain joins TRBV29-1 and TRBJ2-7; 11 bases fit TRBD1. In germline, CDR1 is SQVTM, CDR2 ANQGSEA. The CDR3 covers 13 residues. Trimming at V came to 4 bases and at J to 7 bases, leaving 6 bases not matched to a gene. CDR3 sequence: CSVGGQGAREQYF. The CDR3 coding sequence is TGCAGCGTTGGAGGACAGGGGGCACGAGAGCAGTACTTC.

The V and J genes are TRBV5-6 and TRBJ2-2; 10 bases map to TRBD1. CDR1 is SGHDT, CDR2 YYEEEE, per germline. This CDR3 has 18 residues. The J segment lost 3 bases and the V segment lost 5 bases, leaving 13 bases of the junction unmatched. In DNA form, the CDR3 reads TGTGCCAGCAGTTTCAACGACAGGGGGCGTTTGTACACCGGGGAGCTGTTTTTT. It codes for CASSFNDRGRLYTGELFF.

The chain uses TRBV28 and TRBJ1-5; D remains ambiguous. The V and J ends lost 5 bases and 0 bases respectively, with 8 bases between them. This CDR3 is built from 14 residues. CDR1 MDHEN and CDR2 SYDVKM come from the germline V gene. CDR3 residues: CASSLPYSNQPQHF. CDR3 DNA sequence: TGTGCCAGCAGTCTCCCGTATAGCAATCAGCCCCAGCATTTT.

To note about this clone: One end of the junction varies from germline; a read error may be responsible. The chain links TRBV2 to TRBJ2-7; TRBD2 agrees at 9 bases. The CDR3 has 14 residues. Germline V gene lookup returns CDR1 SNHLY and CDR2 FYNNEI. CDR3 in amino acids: CASSEGLAGFFQDF. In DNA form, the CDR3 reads TGTGCCAGCAGTGAAGGGCTAGCGGGATTCTTTCAGGACTTC.

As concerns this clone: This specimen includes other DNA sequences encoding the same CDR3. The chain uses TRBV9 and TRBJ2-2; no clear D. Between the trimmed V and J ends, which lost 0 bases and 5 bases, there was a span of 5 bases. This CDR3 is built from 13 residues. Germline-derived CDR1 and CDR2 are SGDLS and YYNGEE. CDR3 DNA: TGTGCCAGCAGCGTAGACTTGACCGGGGAGCTGTTTTTT. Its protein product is CASSVDLTGELFF. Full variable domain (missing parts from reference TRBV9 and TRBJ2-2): DSGVTQTPKHLITATGQRVTLRCSPRSGDLSVYWYQQSLDQGLQFLIQYYNGEERAKGNILERFSAQQFPDLHSELNLSSLELGDSALYFCASSVDLTGELFFGEGSRLTVL.